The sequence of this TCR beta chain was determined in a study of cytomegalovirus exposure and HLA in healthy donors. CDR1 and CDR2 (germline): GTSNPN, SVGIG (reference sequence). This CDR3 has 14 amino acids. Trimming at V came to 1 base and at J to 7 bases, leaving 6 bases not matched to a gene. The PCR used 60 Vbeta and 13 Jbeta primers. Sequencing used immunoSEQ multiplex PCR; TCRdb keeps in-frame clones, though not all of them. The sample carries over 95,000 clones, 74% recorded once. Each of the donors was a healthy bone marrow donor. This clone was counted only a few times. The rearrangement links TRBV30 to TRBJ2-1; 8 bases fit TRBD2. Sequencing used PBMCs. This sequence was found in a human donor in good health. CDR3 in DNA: TGTGCCTGGAGTGAGGGACTAGTAGGAAATGAGCAGTTCTTC. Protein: CAWSEGLVGNEQFF.